This is a list of T cell receptor beta chains from one sample in a study of shared clonotypes between healthy human individuals. Here immunoSEQ multiplex PCR was the method, and the copy in TCRdb shows in-frame clones only, minus some. The table shows 500,000 to 650,000 clones, with around 76% occurring only once. Sequenced input: PBMCs. Receptors originate from a woman aged 40 to 50 in good health. Some clones in this sample may be carry-over from other donors' samples. CDR3s include the opening cysteine and the closing phenylalanine or tryptophan. The order of the fields is V gene, J gene, clone size, CDR3 length, D gene, CDR3 protein, CDR3 DNA. A D gene is named only where the DNA matches it firmly. The listing skips clone size in some rows; elsewhere it reads once, few, many or a size class.

V gene: TRBV28
J gene: TRBJ2-2
clone size: -
CDR3 length: 15
D gene: TRBD1
CDR3 protein: CASTLRGQGAGELFF
CDR3 DNA: TGTGCCAGCACCCTACGCGGACAGGGGGCCGGGGAGCTGTTTTTT

V gene: TRBV28
J gene: TRBJ2-1
clone size: -
CDR3 length: 15
D gene: TRBD2
CDR3 protein: CASSFRLAGIDEQFF
CDR3 DNA: TGTGCCAGCAGTTTTCGACTAGCGGGAATCGATGAGCAGTTCTTC

V gene: TRBV5-6
J gene: TRBJ1-1
clone size: -
CDR3 length: 14
D gene: -
CDR3 protein: CASSAQQLNTEAFF
CDR3 DNA: TGTGCCAGCAGTGCGCAACAGCTTAACACTGAAGCTTTCTTT

V gene: TRBV28
J gene: TRBJ2-1
clone size: -
CDR3 length: 14
D gene: -
CDR3 protein: CASSLGQVYNEQFF
CDR3 DNA: TGTGCCAGCAGTTTGGGGCAGGTTTACAATGAGCAGTTCTTC

V gene: TRBV4-2
J gene: TRBJ2-7
clone size: -
CDR3 length: 17
D gene: -
CDR3 protein: CASSYQTGAARSYEQYF
CDR3 DNA: TGTGCCAGCAGCTATCAAACGGGAGCCGCCCGCTCCTACGAGCAGTACTTC

V gene: TRBV25-1
J gene: TRBJ2-7
clone size: -
CDR3 length: 14
D gene: -
CDR3 protein: CASRPAGFSYEQYF
CDR3 DNA: TGTGCCAGCAGGCCTGCGGGGTTCTCCTACGAGCAGTACTTC

V gene: TRBV2
J gene: TRBJ2-7
clone size: -
CDR3 length: 14
D gene: TRBD2
CDR3 protein: CASRGTSTTYEQYF
CDR3 DNA: TGTGCCAGCAGGGGGACTAGCACCACCTACGAGCAGTACTTC

V gene: TRBV2
J gene: TRBJ2-1
clone size: -
CDR3 length: 15
D gene: TRBD2
CDR3 protein: CASRATSGGYNEQFF
CDR3 DNA: TGTGCCAGCAGGGCTACTAGCGGAGGCTACAATGAGCAGTTCTTC

V gene: TRBV5-1
J gene: TRBJ1-4
clone size: -
CDR3 length: 16
D gene: -
CDR3 protein: CASRRTAAATNEKLFF
CDR3 DNA: TGCGCCAGCAGACGGACGGCCGCAGCAACTAATGAAAAACTGTTTTTT

V gene: TRBV27
J gene: TRBJ2-7
clone size: -
CDR3 length: 13
D gene: -
CDR3 protein: CASSSLNAYEQYF
CDR3 DNA: TGTGCCAGCAGTTCGCTCAATGCCTACGAGCAGTACTTC

V gene: TRBV19
J gene: TRBJ1-4
clone size: -
CDR3 length: 18
D gene: TRBD1
CDR3 protein: CASSLRQGISATNEKLFF
CDR3 DNA: TGTGCCAGTAGTCTAAGACAGGGGATTTCTGCAACTAATGAAAAACTGTTTTTT

V gene: TRBV5-5
J gene: TRBJ1-2
clone size: once
CDR3 length: 12
D gene: -
CDR3 protein: CASITHVNGYTF
CDR3 DNA: TGTGCCAGCATTACTCATGTAAATGGCTACACCTTC

V gene: TRBV14
J gene: TRBJ2-4
clone size: few
CDR3 length: 21
D gene: -
CDR3 protein: CASSQDRLGTRVSRAKNIQYF
CDR3 DNA: TGTGCCAGCAGCCAAGATCGCTTGGGAACTAGAGTCAGCAGAGCCAAAAACATTCAGTACTTC

V gene: TRBV7-6
J gene: TRBJ2-7
clone size: -
CDR3 length: 17
D gene: TRBD2
CDR3 protein: CASSSGLAGTPFREQYF
CDR3 DNA: TGTGCCAGCAGCTCTGGACTAGCGGGGACCCCCTTTCGGGAGCAGTACTTC

V gene: TRBV18
J gene: TRBJ2-4
clone size: -
CDR3 length: 13
D gene: -
CDR3 protein: CASSPEAKNIQYF
CDR3 DNA: TGTGCCAGCTCACCTGAGGCCAAAAACATTCAGTACTTC

V gene: TRBV6-1
J gene: TRBJ1-3
clone size: many
CDR3 length: 15
D gene: -
CDR3 protein: CASRPIWGFGNTIYF
CDR3 DNA: TGTGCCAGCAGACCCATATGGGGTTTTGGAAACACCATATATTTT

V gene: TRBV27
J gene: TRBJ1-1
clone size: -
CDR3 length: 11
D gene: -
CDR3 protein: CASSLGTEAFF
CDR3 DNA: TGTGCCAGCAGTTTAGGAACTGAAGCTTTCTTT

V gene: TRBV28
J gene: TRBJ2-7
clone size: once
CDR3 length: 13
D gene: -
CDR3 protein: CASSLPGIYEQYF
CDR3 DNA: TGTGCCAGCAGTTTGCCAGGGATCTACGAGCAGTACTTC

V gene: TRBV29-1
J gene: TRBJ2-5
clone size: many
CDR3 length: 15
D gene: TRBD2
CDR3 protein: CSVGASGSILETQYF
CDR3 DNA: TGCAGCGTGGGGGCTAGCGGGAGTATTTTGGAGACCCAGTACTTC

V gene: TRBV28
J gene: TRBJ1-4
clone size: -
CDR3 length: 16
D gene: -
CDR3 protein: CASSPYRVGTNEKLFF
CDR3 DNA: TGTGCCAGCAGCCCTTACAGGGTTGGGACTAATGAAAAACTGTTTTTT

V gene: TRBV2
J gene: TRBJ2-2
clone size: -
CDR3 length: 15
D gene: TRBD1
CDR3 protein: CATFDRGPNTGELFF
CDR3 DNA: TGTGCCACTTTTGACAGGGGGCCCAACACCGGGGAGCTGTTTTTT

V gene: TRBV19
J gene: TRBJ2-3
clone size: -
CDR3 length: 11
D gene: -
CDR3 protein: CASSLADTQYF
CDR3 DNA: TGTGCCAGTAGCCTGGCAGATACGCAGTATTTT

V gene: TRBV4-3
J gene: TRBJ1-2
clone size: -
CDR3 length: 17
D gene: -
CDR3 protein: CASSQDGGLGVPYGYTF
CDR3 DNA: TGCGCCAGCAGCCAAGATGGGGGGTTGGGAGTCCCTTATGGCTACACCTTC

V gene: TRBV11-3
J gene: TRBJ2-5
clone size: -
CDR3 length: 18
D gene: TRBD2
CDR3 protein: CASSPGTSGRGMEETQYF
CDR3 DNA: TGTGCCAGCAGCCCTGGGACTAGCGGGAGAGGAATGGAAGAGACCCAGTACTTC

V gene: TRBV29-1
J gene: TRBJ2-1
clone size: -
CDR3 length: 16
D gene: TRBD2
CDR3 protein: CSVGLAGGPGYNEQFF
CDR3 DNA: TGCAGCGTTGGTTTAGCGGGAGGGCCGGGTTACAATGAGCAGTTCTTC

V gene: TRBV11-3
J gene: TRBJ2-5
clone size: -
CDR3 length: 15
D gene: TRBD1
CDR3 protein: CASSSTGTVQETQYF
CDR3 DNA: TGTGCCAGCAGCTCGACTGGGACAGTCCAAGAGACCCAGTACTTC

V gene: TRBV9
J gene: TRBJ1-1
clone size: -
CDR3 length: 13
D gene: -
CDR3 protein: CASSVGGRGEAFF
CDR3 DNA: TGTGCCAGCAGCGTAGGGGGGCGCGGTGAAGCTTTCTTT

V gene: TRBV1
J gene: TRBJ2-6
clone size: -
CDR3 length: 16
D gene: -
CDR3 protein: CTSGEGARSGANVLTF
CDR3 DNA: TGCACCAGCGGGGAGGGGGCCCGCTCTGGGGCCAACGTCCTGACTTTC

V gene: TRBV9
J gene: TRBJ2-7
clone size: -
CDR3 length: 16
D gene: TRBD2
CDR3 protein: CASSRRTSGTSYEQYF
CDR3 DNA: TGTGCCAGCAGCAGACGGACTAGCGGGACATCCTACGAGCAGTACTTC

V gene: TRBV19
J gene: TRBJ2-7
clone size: -
CDR3 length: 13
D gene: -
CDR3 protein: CASSIVANYEQYF
CDR3 DNA: TGTGCCAGTAGTATAGTGGCTAACTACGAGCAGTACTTC

V gene: TRBV7-7
J gene: TRBJ2-5
clone size: -
CDR3 length: 16
D gene: TRBD1
CDR3 protein: CASSSTGGATWETQYF
CDR3 DNA: TGTGCTAGCAGCTCGACAGGGGGCGCAACGTGGGAGACCCAGTACTTC

V gene: TRBV5-1
J gene: TRBJ2-7
clone size: -
CDR3 length: 16
D gene: -
CDR3 protein: CASSFSSNPAAYEQYF
CDR3 DNA: TGCGCCAGCAGCTTTTCGAGTAACCCCGCCGCCTACGAGCAGTACTTC

V gene: TRBV28
J gene: TRBJ2-7
clone size: -
CDR3 length: 15
D gene: TRBD1
CDR3 protein: CASSPPAGGPYEQYF
CDR3 DNA: TGTGCCAGCAGTCCCCCAGCAGGGGGACCCTACGAGCAGTACTTC

V gene: TRBV7-2
J gene: TRBJ2-7
clone size: -
CDR3 length: 16
D gene: TRBD2
CDR3 protein: CASSLARLAGASEQYF
CDR3 DNA: TGTGCCAGCAGCTTAGCGCGGCTAGCGGGAGCTTCCGAGCAGTACTTC

V gene: TRBV5-4
J gene: TRBJ1-2
clone size: -
CDR3 length: 15
D gene: -
CDR3 protein: CASSLGRDGSYGYTF
CDR3 DNA: TGTGCCAGCAGCTTGGGGCGGGACGGCAGCTATGGCTACACCTTC

V gene: TRBV7-2
J gene: TRBJ2-5
clone size: -
CDR3 length: 13
D gene: -
CDR3 protein: CASSSSPSETQYF
CDR3 DNA: TGTGCCAGCAGCTCAAGCCCTTCAGAGACCCAGTACTTC

V gene: TRBV30
J gene: TRBJ2-1
clone size: -
CDR3 length: 15
D gene: TRBD2
CDR3 protein: CASATSGSSYNEQFF
CDR3 DNA: TGTGCCTCCGCGACTAGCGGGAGCTCCTACAATGAGCAGTTCTTC

V gene: TRBV5-1
J gene: TRBJ1-2
clone size: -
CDR3 length: 14
D gene: -
CDR3 protein: CASSRDRALGGYTF
CDR3 DNA: TGCGCCAGCAGCCGAGATCGGGCCTTGGGGGGCTACACCTTC

V gene: TRBV7-6
J gene: TRBJ1-1
clone size: -
CDR3 length: 13
D gene: -
CDR3 protein: CASSRTENTEAFF
CDR3 DNA: TGTGCCAGCAGTAGGACAGAGAACACTGAAGCTTTCTTT

V gene: TRBV28
J gene: TRBJ2-3
clone size: -
CDR3 length: 15
D gene: TRBD2
CDR3 protein: CASSLLALSTDTQYF
CDR3 DNA: TGTGCCAGCAGTCTACTAGCGCTAAGCACAGATACGCAGTATTTT

V gene: TRBV5-6
J gene: TRBJ2-5
clone size: -
CDR3 length: 13
D gene: TRBD1
CDR3 protein: CASDRGLQETQYF
CDR3 DNA: TGTGCCTCCGACAGGGGGCTCCAAGAGACCCAGTACTTC

V gene: TRBV5-4
J gene: TRBJ2-7
clone size: -
CDR3 length: 17
D gene: -
CDR3 protein: CASSFRDRTEISYEQYF
CDR3 DNA: TGTGCCAGCAGCTTTCGGGATCGGACGGAGATATCTTACGAGCAGTACTTC

V gene: TRBV15
J gene: TRBJ1-4
clone size: -
CDR3 length: 13
D gene: -
CDR3 protein: CATGGWLGEKLFF
CDR3 DNA: TGTGCCACCGGGGGCTGGCTGGGAGAAAAACTGTTTTTT

V gene: TRBV5-1
J gene: TRBJ2-2
clone size: -
CDR3 length: 16
D gene: TRBD2
CDR3 protein: CASSLDPAGGTGELFF
CDR3 DNA: TGCGCCAGCAGCTTGGATCCAGCGGGAGGTACCGGGGAGCTGTTTTTT

V gene: TRBV2
J gene: TRBJ2-2
clone size: -
CDR3 length: 13
D gene: TRBD2
CDR3 protein: CASAGARTGELFF
CDR3 DNA: TGTGCCAGCGCGGGAGCTCGCACCGGGGAGCTGTTTTTT

V gene: TRBV5-1
J gene: TRBJ2-3
clone size: -
CDR3 length: 16
D gene: -
CDR3 protein: CASSLAGGQNTDTQYF
CDR3 DNA: TGCGCCAGCAGCTTGGCCGGGGGACAGAACACAGATACGCAGTATTTT